This T cell receptor (beta chain) was documented in a study of blood T cell repertoires in COVID-19 (dated by TCRdb to the early 2020s). As for the study more broadly: The collaborator samples originated in the United States, Italy and Spain and spanned the acute and convalescent phases of COVID-19. The material from the prospective study consisted of cDNA or gDNA derived from T cells, B-cell-depleted T cells, or PBMCs. The sample metadata nearly always contained a de-identified subject ID, COVID-19 status, age in years and sex. Samples came from the ongoing ImmuneRACE study (first 160 participants) plus 1,254 subjects from 6 global collaborators. Where HLA class I and class II types were available, the types were taken from metadata supplied by the sample provider, not from assay-based typing. The dataset comprised deeply sampled blood TCRbeta repertoires from subjects exposed to, actively infected with, or recovered from COVID-19. A freely available public database, intended as a resource for researchers studying the immune response to SARS-CoV-2, is where the repertoires were released. General conclusions and limits of the study: Clinical and demographic metadata were provided uncurated, with the amount varying by source and participant.

TCRbeta CDR3 regions were amplified from genomic DNA by means of the immunoSEQ Assay, a bias-controlled multiplex PCR. The original pipeline was this. Within the assay, amplification of reference gene primers was used to estimate how many nucleated cells each sample contained. To quantify the absolute abundance of each unique TCRbeta CDR3 rearrangement, sequence reads were collapsed and filtered. For each sample, productive Simpson clonality was calculated as the square root of Simpson's diversity index across productive rearrangements. Held by TCRdb, this immuneACCESS table contains in-frame sequences only and omits some clones. Under half of the omission traces to an unresolved V gene where checked; the cause of the rest is unknown. D and trimming come from the DNA, and the V and J calls and clone size come from that table. This sample is represented by over 45,000 clones; about nine tenths of them were singletons. The ten largest make up over 7.5% of the sample.

Each collaborating institution followed its own protocols to collect whole blood in K2EDTA tubes. For TCRbeta analysis, collaborators shipped samples as frozen whole blood, isolated PBMCs, or DNA extracted from either of those sample types. Concerning this clone itself: There is no known antigen for this receptor. Base-call qualities are not available, and no considerably larger clone is one nucleotide away.

CDR1 and CDR2 (MGHRA, YSYEKL) derive from the germline V gene. V lost 0 bases and J lost 0 bases; the stretch between them is 12 bases long. The cysteine opens and the phenylalanine closes a CDR3 of 16 amino acids. The CDR3 DNA has 48 bases and is translated from base 1. The receptor chain draws on TRBV4-1 and TRBJ2-7, with the D segment identity uncertain. This receptor was identified in a human donor in a cohort sampled during active COVID-19. The sample was peripheral blood. The CDR3: CASSQERQPSSYEQYF. The DNA sequence follows: TGCGCCAGCAGCCAAGAGAGGCAGCCTAGCTCCTACGAGCAGTACTTC.